These 21 T cell receptor beta chains came from one sample sequenced in a study of neoadjuvant nivolumab and ipilimumab in lung cancer. Libraries were prepared by immunoSEQ multiplex PCR; TCRdb keeps only in-frame clonotypes and omits some of them. The data show about 9,000 clones, approximately 80% seen once. Sample: tumor tissue, taken after neoadjuvant nivolumab, alone or with ipilimumab, at or shortly before surgery. Every receptor here comes from an adult with non-small cell lung cancer.

The sample holds a few counts of this clone. The chain uses TRBV29-1 and TRBJ2-2; 10 bases line up with TRBD1. The CDR3 runs to 14 residues. Trimming took 7 bases from V and 2 from J; bases not matched to a gene: 4. CDR1 is SQVTM and CDR2 is ANQGSEA in the germline V gene. CDR3 in amino acids: CSAQTGGNTGELFF. The DNA for the CDR3 is TGCAGCGCCCAGACAGGGGGCAACACCGGGGAGCTGTTTTTT.

The chain's CDR3 is CASSPGSATNEKLFF. For the CDR3, the DNA is TGCGCCAGCAGCCCCGGGAGTGCAACTAATGAAAAACTGTTTTTT. The genes are TRBV5-1 and TRBJ1-4; D unresolved. The CDR3 extends over 15 amino acids. Germline assignment: CDR1 SGHRS and CDR2 YFSETQ. V lost 4 bases, J lost 0 bases, and 10 bases lay in between.

This clone was observed a single time. The CDR3 is CASRNQRGQETQYF. CDR3 nucleotide sequence: TGTGCCAGCAGAAACCAACGGGGACAAGAGACCCAGTACTTC. V and J are TRBV6-6 and TRBJ2-5; weak D call: TRBD2 (5 bases). V was trimmed by 6 bases and J by 2 bases, leaving 13 bases between them. The CDR3 loop spans 14 amino acids. The germline V gene encodes CDR1 MNHNY and CDR2 SVGAGI (reference sequence).

J is TRBJ1-2 and V is TRBV4-1; D unclear. The germline gives CDR1 MGHRA, CDR2 YSYEKL. Deletions cut 1 base from V and 2 bases from J, with 8 bases between. The CDR3 runs to 14 residues. CDR3 nucleotides: TGCGCCAGCAGCCAAGTCGCCCTAAACTATGGCTACACCTTC. It translates to CASSQVALNYGYTF.

V usage is TRBV10-3 and J usage is TRBJ1-1; D is undetermined. The CDR3 covers 11 residues. V shed 10 bases and J shed 1 base, with 7 bases lying between them. The germline gives CDR1 ENHRY, CDR2 SYGVKD. For the CDR3, the DNA is TGTGCCAGCCAGACGAACACTGAAGCTTTCTTT. Translation gives CASQTNTEAFF.

This clone was counted a few times. V is TRBV6-1 and J is TRBJ1-2; possible D gene TRBD1, 6 bases. The ends were cut back, 3 bases at V and 8 bases at J, with 13 bases in the middle. Per germline, CDR1 MNHNS and CDR2 SASEGT. The CDR3 is 13 residues long. The CDR3 nucleotides read TGTGCCAGCAGTGAGAACAGGGCCGGCGGCTACACCTTC. Its translation is CASSENRAGGYTF.

V gene TRBV5-4 combines with J gene TRBJ1-2, with D unresolved. There are 15 residues in the CDR3. Germline V lookup: CDR1 SGHNT, CDR2 YYREEE (reference sequence). The germline V and J ends were trimmed by 4 bases and 6 bases, with 19 bases remaining between them. CDR3 coding DNA: TGTGCCAGCAGCCGTTTGGCGCACAGTGGGGATGGCTACACCTTC. Translated: CASSRLAHSGDGYTF.

The V and J genes are TRBV2 and TRBJ2-3; possibly TRBD2 for D (5 bases). V was pared by 6 bases and J by 4 bases, with 20 bases between. CDR1 is SNHLY, CDR2 FYNNEI, per germline. The CDR3 has 16 amino acids. CDR3 in DNA: TGTGCCAGCAGCCCCTTGGGAGCCCACCCGCCAGATACGCAGTATTTT. It yields the protein CASSPLGAHPPDTQYF. Full variable domain (missing parts from reference TRBV2 and TRBJ2-3): EPEVTQTPSHQVTQMGQEVILRCVPISNHLYFYWYRQILGQKVEFLVSFYNNEISEKSEIFDDQFSVERPDGSNFTLKIRSTKLEDSAMYFCASSPLGAHPPDTQYFGPGTRLTVL.

In this sample, this clone turned up a few times. This chain's CDR3 is CASSFYSGETEAFF. The CDR3 DNA is TGTGCCAGCAGCTTTTATTCAGGGGAAACTGAAGCTTTCTTT. The rearrangement links TRBV7-9 to TRBJ1-1; a possible D gene is TRBD1 (6 bases). The germline V and J ends were trimmed by 3 bases and 5 bases, with 13 bases remaining between them. Germline assignment: CDR1 SEHNR and CDR2 FQNEAQ (reference sequence). This CDR3 region has 14 residues.

This clone was observed a few times. The chain has TRBV15 and TRBJ2-7, with D unresolved. From germline, CDR1 is LNHNV and CDR2 YYDKDF (reference sequence). This CDR3 comprises 13 residues. Trimming removed 0 bases from V and 6 bases from J, with 9 bases in between. CDR3: CATSRDLSSEQYF. CDR3 bases: TGTGCCACCAGCAGAGATCTCTCTAGCGAGCAGTACTTC. Together with reference TRBV15 and TRBJ2-7, the CDR3 gives the full variable domain: DAMVIQNPRYQVTQFGKPVTLSCSQTLNHNVMYWYQQKSSQAPKLLFHYYDKDFNNEADTPDNFQSRRPNTSFCFLDIRSPGLGDTAMYLCATSRDLSSEQYFGPGTRLTVT.

The V call is TRBV29-1, the J call TRBJ2-3; D is tentatively TRBD1 or TRBD2 (6 bases each). Germline values: CDR1 SQVTM, CDR2 ANQGSEA. The CDR3 has 14 residues. Trimming removed 4 bases at V and 0 bases at J, with 11 bases between. In DNA form, the CDR3 reads TGCAGCGTTGTAGGGGGGATTAGCACAGATACGCAGTATTTT. Its translation is CSVVGGISTDTQYF.

The chain employs TRBV2 and TRBJ1-2; D is ambiguous. Germline assignment: CDR1 SNHLY and CDR2 FYNNEI. V lost 7 bases and J lost 5, with 23 bases in between. CDR3 length: 16 residues. The CDR3 DNA reads TGTGCCAGCACCGGCGGTGGTCTTATCTATGGGTATGGCTACACCTTC. This translates into CASTGGGLIYGYGYTF.

The V call is TRBV2, the J call TRBJ1-2; maybe TRBD1 (6 bases). Trimming removed 6 bases from V and 1 base from J, with 12 bases in between. Germline V lookup: CDR1 SNHLY, CDR2 FYNNEI. The CDR3 is made up of 14 amino acids. The CDR3 DNA reads TGTGCCAGCAGGAAAACAGGGTTTAACTATGGCTACACCTTC. Translation gives CASRKTGFNYGYTF.

This clone occurred a few times. The rearrangement joins TRBV11-2 to TRBJ2-1; 7 bases are shared with TRBD1. CDR3 length: 16 amino acids. J was trimmed by 5 bases and V by 0 bases; bases with no gene match: 7. CDR1 is SGHAT and CDR2 is FQNNGV in the germline V gene. The chain's CDR3 is CASSLEPGQPDNEQFF. The CDR3, as DNA: TGTGCCAGCAGCTTAGAGCCGGGACAGCCTGACAATGAGCAGTTCTTC.

This chain links TRBV12-5 with TRBJ2-1; 8 bases align to TRBD1. J lost 7 bases, V lost 8 bases, and 4 bases had no gene match. CDR3 size: 12 residues. Germline V gene lookup returns CDR1 LGHNT and CDR2 FRNRAP. The CDR3 sequence: CASRQGRNEQFF. CDR3 nucleotides: TGTGCTAGTCGACAGGGGCGAAATGAGCAGTTCTTC.

V gene TRBV18 combines with J gene TRBJ1-1; D is unclear. Trimming removed 4 bases from V and 0 bases from J, with 12 bases in between. CDR1 KGHSH and CDR2 LQKENI come from the germline V gene. The CDR3 extends over 15 amino acids. The CDR3 DNA follows: TGTGCCAGCTCACAGCCCAGAACGATGAACACTGAAGCTTTCTTT. It translates to CASSQPRTMNTEAFF.

This clone was seen a handful of times. The rearrangement uses TRBV5-1 and TRBJ1-1; TRBD1 agrees at 7 bases. The germline V gene encodes CDR1 SGHRS and CDR2 YFSETQ. The CDR3 is made up of 16 amino acids. The junction had 11 bases not matched to a gene; V was cut back by 4 bases and J by 2 bases. The CDR3 DNA follows: TGCGCCAGCAGCCGCGTAACAGGGGATCACAACACTGAAGCTTTCTTT. As protein: CASSRVTGDHNTEAFF.

The rearrangement uses TRBV19 and TRBJ2-7; 7 bases are a match to TRBD1. Germline CDR1 reads LNHDA; CDR2 reads SQIVND (reference sequence). J lost 2 bases, V lost 9 bases, and 10 bases had no gene match. The CDR3 contains 14 residues. CDR3 bases: TGTGCCAGACAGGGGACATCTGGAACCTACGAGCAGTACTTC. It codes for CARQGTSGTYEQYF.

V gene TRBV6-1 combines with J gene TRBJ1-2, with a tentative D call TRBD1 (5 bases). V was pared by 8 bases and J by 4 bases, with 14 bases between. The CDR3 spans 13 residues. Germline assignment: CDR1 MNHNS and CDR2 SASEGT. The CDR3, as DNA: TGTGCCAGCGGGGACGGAACATTCTATGGCTACACCTTC. Translation gives CASGDGTFYGYTF.

V gene TRBV30 combines with J gene TRBJ1-1; maybe TRBD1 (5 bases). CDR3 size: 14 residues. V shed 5 bases and J shed 5 bases, with 18 bases lying between them. Germline CDR1 GTSNPN, CDR2 SVGIG (reference sequence). The CDR3 reads CAWCPGGLATEAFF. In nucleotides, the CDR3 is TGTGCCTGGTGCCCCGGGGGACTTGCGACTGAAGCTTTCTTT.

The DNA for the CDR3 is TGTGCCAGCAGCCAATGGACAACCGCGGGCCCGAATCAGCCCCAGCATTTT. Amino acid sequence: CASSQWTTAGPNQPQHF. The chain employs TRBV5-6 and TRBJ1-5; TRBD1 is a possible D gene (5 bases). Germline-derived CDR1 and CDR2 are SGHDT and YYEEEE. V lost 4 bases and J 4 bases, leaving 21 bases between the germline ends. The CDR3 contains 17 residues.